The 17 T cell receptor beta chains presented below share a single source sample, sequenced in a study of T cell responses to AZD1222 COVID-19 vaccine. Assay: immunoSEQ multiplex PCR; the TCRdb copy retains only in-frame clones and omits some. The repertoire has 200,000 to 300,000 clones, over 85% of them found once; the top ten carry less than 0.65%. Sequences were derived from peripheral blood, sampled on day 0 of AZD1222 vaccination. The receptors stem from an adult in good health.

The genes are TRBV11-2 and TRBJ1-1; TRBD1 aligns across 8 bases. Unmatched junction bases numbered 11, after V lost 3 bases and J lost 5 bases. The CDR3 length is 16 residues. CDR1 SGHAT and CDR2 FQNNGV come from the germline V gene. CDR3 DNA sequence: TGTGCCAGCAGCTTGCAGGGGGCGGATGGTTGGACTGAAGCTTTCTTT. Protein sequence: CASSLQGADGWTEAFF.

The CDR3 reads CASNQIPGTSGGAGEQFF. The CDR3 region has the DNA TGTGCCAGCAACCAAATACCCGGGACTAGCGGGGGGGCCGGTGAGCAGTTCTTC. The chain joins TRBV28 to TRBJ2-1; 16 nucleotides agree with TRBD2. This CDR3 spans 18 amino acids. The V segment lost 7 bases and the J segment 9 bases; nucleotides outside the gene matches: 15. CDR1 MDHEN and CDR2 SYDVKM come from the germline V gene.

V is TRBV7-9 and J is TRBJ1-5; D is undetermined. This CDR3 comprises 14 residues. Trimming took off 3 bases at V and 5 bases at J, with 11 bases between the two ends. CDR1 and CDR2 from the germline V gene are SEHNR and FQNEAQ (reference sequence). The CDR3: CASSLDGSYQPQHF. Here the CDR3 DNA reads TGTGCCAGCAGCTTGGACGGTTCTTATCAGCCCCAGCATTTT.

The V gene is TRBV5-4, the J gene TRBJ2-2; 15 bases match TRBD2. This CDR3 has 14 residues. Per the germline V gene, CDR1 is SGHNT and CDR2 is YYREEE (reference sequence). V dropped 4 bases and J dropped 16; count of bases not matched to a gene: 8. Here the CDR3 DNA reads TGTGCCAGCAGCCGGGCCGGACTAGCGGGAGGGCGGTTTTTT. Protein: CASSRAGLAGGRFF.

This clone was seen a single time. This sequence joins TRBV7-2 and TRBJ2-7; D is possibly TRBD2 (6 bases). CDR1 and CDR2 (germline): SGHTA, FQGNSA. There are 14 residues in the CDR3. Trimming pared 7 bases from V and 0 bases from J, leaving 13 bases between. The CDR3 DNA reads TGTGCCAGCAATCGAGGCGGGACCTCCTACGAGCAGTACTTC. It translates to CASNRGGTSYEQYF.

The CDR3 DNA is TGCGCCAGCAGCTTGGAAGGGACCCAGCCCCAGCATTTT. Translation: CASSLEGTQPQHF. The chain couples TRBV5-1 to TRBJ1-5; perhaps TRBD1 as D (5 bases). Trimming shortened V by 0 bases and J by 7 bases, and 8 bases separated the two germline ends. This CDR3 is 13 amino acids long. CDR1 and CDR2 from the germline V gene are SGHRS and YFSETQ.

The CDR3, as DNA: TGTGCCATCAGTGGTGACAGCCCTGAAGCTTTCTTT. Its protein is CAISGDSPEAFF. The rearrangement joins TRBV10-3 to TRBJ1-1; D might be TRBD1 (5 bases). CDR3 size: 12 residues. Germline V gene data show CDR1 as ENHRY and CDR2 as SYGVKD. The V and J ends lost 4 bases and 6 bases respectively, with 9 bases between them.

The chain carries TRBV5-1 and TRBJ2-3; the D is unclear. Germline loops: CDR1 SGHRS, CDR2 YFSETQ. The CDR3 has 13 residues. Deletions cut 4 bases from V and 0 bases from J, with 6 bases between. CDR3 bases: TGCGCCAGCAGCGATCCTAGCACAGATACGCAGTATTTT. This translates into CASSDPSTDTQYF.

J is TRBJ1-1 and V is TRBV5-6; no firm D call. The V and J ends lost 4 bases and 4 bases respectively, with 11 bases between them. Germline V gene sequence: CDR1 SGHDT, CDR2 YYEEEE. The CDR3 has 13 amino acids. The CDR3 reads CASSRGPGTEAFF. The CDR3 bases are TGTGCCAGCAGCCGCGGGCCGGGCACTGAAGCTTTCTTT.

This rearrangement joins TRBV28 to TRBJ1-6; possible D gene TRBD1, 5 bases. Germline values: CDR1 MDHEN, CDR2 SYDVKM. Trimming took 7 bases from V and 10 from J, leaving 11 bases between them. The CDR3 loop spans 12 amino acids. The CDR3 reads CASKWGSSPLHF. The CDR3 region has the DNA TGTGCCAGCAAGTGGGGGAGCTCACCCCTCCACTTT.

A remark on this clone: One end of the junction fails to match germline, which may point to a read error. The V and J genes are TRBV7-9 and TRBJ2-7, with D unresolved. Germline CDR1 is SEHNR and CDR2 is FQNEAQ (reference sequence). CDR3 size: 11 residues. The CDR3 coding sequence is TGTGCCAGCAGGTTAGACGTCGAGCAGTACTTC. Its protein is CASRLDVEQYF. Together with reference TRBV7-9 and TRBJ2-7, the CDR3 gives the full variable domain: DTGVSQNPRHKITKRGQNVTFRCDPISEHNRLYWYRQTLGQGPEFLTYFQNEAQLEKSRLLSDRFSAERPKGSFSTLEIQRTEQGDSAMYLCASRLDVEQYFGPGTRLTVT.

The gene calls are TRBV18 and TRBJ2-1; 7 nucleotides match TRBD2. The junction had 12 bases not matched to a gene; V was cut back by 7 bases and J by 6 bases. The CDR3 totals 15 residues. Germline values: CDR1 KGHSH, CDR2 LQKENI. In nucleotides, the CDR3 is TGTGCCAGCTTTCTAGATGGGGAGGGGCCCAATGAGCAGTTCTTC. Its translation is CASFLDGEGPNEQFF.

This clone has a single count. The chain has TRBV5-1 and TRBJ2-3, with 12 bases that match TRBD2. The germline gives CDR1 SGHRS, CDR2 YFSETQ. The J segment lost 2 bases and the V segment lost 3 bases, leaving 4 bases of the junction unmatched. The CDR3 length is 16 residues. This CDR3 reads CASSSRTSGTTDTQYF. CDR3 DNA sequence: TGCGCCAGCAGCTCCCGGACTAGCGGGACCACAGATACGCAGTATTTT.

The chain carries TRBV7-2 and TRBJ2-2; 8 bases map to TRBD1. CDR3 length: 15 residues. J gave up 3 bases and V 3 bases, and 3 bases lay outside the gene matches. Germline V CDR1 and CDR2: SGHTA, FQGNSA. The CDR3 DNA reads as TGTGCCAGCAGCTTCGGACAGGGATACACCGGGGAGCTGTTTTTT. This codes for CASSFGQGYTGELFF.

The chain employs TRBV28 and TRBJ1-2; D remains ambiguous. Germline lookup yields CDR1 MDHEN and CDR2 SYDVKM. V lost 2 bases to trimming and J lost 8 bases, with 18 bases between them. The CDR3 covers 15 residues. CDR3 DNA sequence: TGTGCCAGCAGTTTAGGCGGGATGGGTCCTGGGGGCTACACCTTC. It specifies CASSLGGMGPGGYTF.

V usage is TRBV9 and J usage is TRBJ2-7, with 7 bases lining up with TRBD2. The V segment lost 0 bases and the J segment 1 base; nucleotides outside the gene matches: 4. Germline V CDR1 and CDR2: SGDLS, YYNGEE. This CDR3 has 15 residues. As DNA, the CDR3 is TGTGCCAGCAGCGTAGGTGGCGGGGGATCCTACGAGCAGTACTTC. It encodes CASSVGGGGSYEQYF. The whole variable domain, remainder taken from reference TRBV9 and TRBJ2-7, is DSGVTQTPKHLITATGQRVTLRCSPRSGDLSVYWYQQSLDQGLQFLIQYYNGEERAKGNILERFSAQQFPDLHSELNLSSLELGDSALYFCASSVGGGGSYEQYFGPGTRLTVT.

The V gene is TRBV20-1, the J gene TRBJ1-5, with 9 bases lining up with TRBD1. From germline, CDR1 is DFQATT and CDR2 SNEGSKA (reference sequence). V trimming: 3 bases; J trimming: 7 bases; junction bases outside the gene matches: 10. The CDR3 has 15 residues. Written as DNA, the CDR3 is TGCAGTGCTAGTGCCGGGGACAGGGAAGGACAGCCCCAGCATTTT. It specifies CSASAGDREGQPQHF.